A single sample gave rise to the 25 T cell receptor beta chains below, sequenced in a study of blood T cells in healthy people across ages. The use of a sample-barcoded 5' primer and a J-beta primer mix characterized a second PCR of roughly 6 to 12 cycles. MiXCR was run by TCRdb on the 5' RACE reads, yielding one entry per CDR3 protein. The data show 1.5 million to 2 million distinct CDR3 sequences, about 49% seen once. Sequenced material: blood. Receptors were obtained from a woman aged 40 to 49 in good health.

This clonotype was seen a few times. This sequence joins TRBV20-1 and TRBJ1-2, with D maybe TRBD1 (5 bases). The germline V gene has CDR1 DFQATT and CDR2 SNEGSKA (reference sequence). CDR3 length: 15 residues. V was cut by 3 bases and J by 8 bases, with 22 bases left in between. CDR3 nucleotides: TGCAGTGCTAGTATCGGGTCGGGGCTATCGCGCGGCTACACCTTC. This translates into CSASIGSGLSRGYTF.

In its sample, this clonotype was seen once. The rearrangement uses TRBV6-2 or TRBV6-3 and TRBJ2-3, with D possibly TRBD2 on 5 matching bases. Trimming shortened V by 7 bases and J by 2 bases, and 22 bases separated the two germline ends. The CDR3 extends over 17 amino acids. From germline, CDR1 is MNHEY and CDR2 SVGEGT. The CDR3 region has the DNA TGTGCCAGCACCACTCTACTAGGGCCCCTCAACACAGATACGCAGTATTTT. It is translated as CASTTLLGPLNTDTQYF.

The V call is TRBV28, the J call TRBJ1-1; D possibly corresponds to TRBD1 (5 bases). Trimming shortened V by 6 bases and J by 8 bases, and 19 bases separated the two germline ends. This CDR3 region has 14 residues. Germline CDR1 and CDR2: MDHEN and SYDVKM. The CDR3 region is CASRTRLRGTEAFF. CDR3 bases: TGTGCCAGCAGGACCCGCCTGAGGGGTACGGAAGCTTTCTTT.

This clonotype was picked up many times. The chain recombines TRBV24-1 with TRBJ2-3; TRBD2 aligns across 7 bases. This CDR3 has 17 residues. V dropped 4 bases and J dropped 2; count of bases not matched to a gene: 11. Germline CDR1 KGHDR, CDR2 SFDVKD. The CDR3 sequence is CATSDPGLFGNTDTQYF. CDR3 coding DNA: TGTGCCACCAGTGACCCGGGACTATTCGGCAACACAGATACGCAGTATTTT.

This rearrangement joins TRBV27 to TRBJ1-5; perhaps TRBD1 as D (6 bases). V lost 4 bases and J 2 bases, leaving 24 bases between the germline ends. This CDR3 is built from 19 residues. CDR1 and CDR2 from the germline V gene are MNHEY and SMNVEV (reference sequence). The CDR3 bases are TGTGCCAGCAGTTCGGCCGAGACAGGTTTTGGCATCGGCAATCAGCCCCAGCATTTT. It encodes CASSSAETGFGIGNQPQHF.

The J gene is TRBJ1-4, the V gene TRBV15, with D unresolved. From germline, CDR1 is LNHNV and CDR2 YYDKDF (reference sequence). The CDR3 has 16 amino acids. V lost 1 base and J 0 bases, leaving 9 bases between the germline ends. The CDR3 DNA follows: TGTGCCACCAGCAGAGGGTCAGGCCCAACTAATGAAAAACTGTTTTTT. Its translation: CATSRGSGPTNEKLFF.

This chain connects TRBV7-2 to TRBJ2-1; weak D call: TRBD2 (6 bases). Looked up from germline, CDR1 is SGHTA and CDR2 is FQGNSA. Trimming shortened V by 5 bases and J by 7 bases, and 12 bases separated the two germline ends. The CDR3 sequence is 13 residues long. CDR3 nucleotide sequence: TGTGCCAGCAGCCCCCGACTAGTAAATGAGCAGTTCTTC. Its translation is CASSPRLVNEQFF. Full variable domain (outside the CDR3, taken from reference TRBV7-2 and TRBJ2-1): GAGVSQSPSNKVTEKGKDVELRCDPISGHTALYWYRQSLGQGLEFLIYFQGNSAPDKSGLPSDRFSAERTGGSVSTLTIQRTQQEDSAVYLCASSPRLVNEQFFGPGTRLTVL.

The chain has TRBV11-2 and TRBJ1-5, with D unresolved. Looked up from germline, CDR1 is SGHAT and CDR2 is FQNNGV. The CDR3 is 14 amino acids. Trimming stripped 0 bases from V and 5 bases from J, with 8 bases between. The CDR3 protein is CASSLDGFYQPQHF. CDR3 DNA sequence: TGTGCCAGCAGCTTAGATGGGTTTTATCAGCCCCAGCATTTT.

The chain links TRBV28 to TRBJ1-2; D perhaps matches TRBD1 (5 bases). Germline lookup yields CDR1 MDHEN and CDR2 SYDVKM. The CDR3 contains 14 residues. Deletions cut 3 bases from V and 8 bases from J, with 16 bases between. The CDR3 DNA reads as TGTGCCAGCAGTTTTTTAGGGCAGGGCAGAGGCTACACCTTC. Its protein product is CASSFLGQGRGYTF.

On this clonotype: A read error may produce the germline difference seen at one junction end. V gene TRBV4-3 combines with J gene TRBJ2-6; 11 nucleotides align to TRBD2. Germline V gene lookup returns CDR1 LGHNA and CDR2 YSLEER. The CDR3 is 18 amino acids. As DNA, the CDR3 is TGCGCCAGCAACCAAGCACCTAGCGGGGGGTCTGGGGCCAACGTCCTGACTTTC. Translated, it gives CASNQAPSGGSGANVLTF.

The CDR3 sequence is CASSEVYRNNSPLHF. CDR3 DNA sequence: TGTGCCAGCAGTGAAGTTTACAGAAATAATTCACCCCTCCACTTT. The chain joins TRBV6-1 to TRBJ1-6; D is unclear. CDR1 MNHNS and CDR2 SASEGT come from the germline V gene. The CDR3 consists of 15 residues. V lost 1 base, J lost 5 bases, and 9 bases lay in between.

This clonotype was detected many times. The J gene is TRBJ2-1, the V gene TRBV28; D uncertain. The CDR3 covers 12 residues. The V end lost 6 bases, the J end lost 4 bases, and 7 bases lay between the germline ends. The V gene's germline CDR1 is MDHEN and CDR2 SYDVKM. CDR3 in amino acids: CASSSQYNEQFF. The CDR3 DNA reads TGTGCCAGCAGCTCCCAGTACAATGAGCAGTTCTTC.

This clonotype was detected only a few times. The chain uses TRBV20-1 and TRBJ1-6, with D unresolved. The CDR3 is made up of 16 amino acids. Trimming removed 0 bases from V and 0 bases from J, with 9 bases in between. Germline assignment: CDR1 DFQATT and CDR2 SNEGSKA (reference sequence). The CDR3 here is CSARDPGSSYNSPLHF. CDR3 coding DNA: TGCAGTGCTAGAGACCCGGGGAGCTCCTATAATTCACCCCTCCACTTT.

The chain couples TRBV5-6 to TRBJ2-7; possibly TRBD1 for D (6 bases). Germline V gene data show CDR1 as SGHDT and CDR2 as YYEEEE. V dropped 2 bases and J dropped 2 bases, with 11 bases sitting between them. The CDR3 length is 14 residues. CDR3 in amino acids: CASSFRQATYEQYF. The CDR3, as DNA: TGTGCCAGCAGCTTCCGACAGGCGACCTACGAGCAGTACTTC.

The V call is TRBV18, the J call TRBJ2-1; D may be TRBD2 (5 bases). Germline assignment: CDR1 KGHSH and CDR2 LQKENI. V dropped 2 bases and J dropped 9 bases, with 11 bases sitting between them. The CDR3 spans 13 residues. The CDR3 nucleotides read TGTGCCAGCTCACCAAGGACTTTGGGTGAGCAGTTCTTC. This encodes CASSPRTLGEQFF. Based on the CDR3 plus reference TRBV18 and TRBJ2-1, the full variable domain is NAGVMQNPRHLVRRRGQEARLRCSPMKGHSHVYWYRQLPEEGLKFMVYLQKENIIDESGMPKERFSAEFPKEGPSILRIQQVVRGDSAAYFCASSPRTLGEQFFGPGTRLTVL.

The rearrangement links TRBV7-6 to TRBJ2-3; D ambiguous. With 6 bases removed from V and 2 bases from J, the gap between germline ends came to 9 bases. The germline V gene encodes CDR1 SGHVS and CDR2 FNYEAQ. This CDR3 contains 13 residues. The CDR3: CASRAPPTDTQYF. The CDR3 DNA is TGTGCCAGCAGAGCACCGCCCACAGATACGCAGTATTTT.

CDR3 amino acids: CSAPTPRTSGSYNEQFF. For the CDR3, the DNA is TGCAGTGCCCCGACCCCGAGGACTAGCGGGAGTTACAATGAGCAGTTCTTC. This chain uses TRBV20-1 with TRBJ2-1; TRBD2 matches 13 bases. This CDR3 is 17 amino acids long. Trimming took 6 bases from V and 4 from J; bases not matched to a gene: 12. Looked up from germline, CDR1 is DFQATT and CDR2 is SNEGSKA (reference sequence).

Written as DNA, the CDR3 is TGTGCCAGCTCACCGCCTTCTACCTCCGATACGCAGTATTTT. Translating gives CASSPPSTSDTQYF. This sequence joins TRBV18 and TRBJ2-3, with no clear D. CDR3 length equals 14 residues. CDR1 KGHSH and CDR2 LQKENI come from the germline V gene. The ends were cut back, 3 bases at V and 6 bases at J, with 13 bases in the middle.

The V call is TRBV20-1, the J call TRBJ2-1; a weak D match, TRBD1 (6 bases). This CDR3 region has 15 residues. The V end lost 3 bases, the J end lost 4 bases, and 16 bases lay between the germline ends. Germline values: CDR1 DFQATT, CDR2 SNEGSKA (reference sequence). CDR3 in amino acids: CSASSTGDGYNEQFF. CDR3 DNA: TGCAGTGCTAGCTCGACAGGAGACGGTTACAATGAGCAGTTCTTC.

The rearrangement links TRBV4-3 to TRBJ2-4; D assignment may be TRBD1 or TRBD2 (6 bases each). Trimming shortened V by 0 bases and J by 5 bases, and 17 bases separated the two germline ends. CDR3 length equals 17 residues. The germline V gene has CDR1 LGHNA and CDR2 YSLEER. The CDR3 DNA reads TGCGCCAGCAGCCAAGATCGTCTGGGGGGCCTCCAAAACATTCAGTACTTC. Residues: CASSQDRLGGLQNIQYF.

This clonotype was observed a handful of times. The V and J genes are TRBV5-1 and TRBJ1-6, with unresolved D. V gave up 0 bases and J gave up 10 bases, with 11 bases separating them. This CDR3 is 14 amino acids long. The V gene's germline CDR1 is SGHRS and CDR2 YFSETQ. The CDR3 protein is CASSLEWTASPLHF. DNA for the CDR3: TGCGCCAGCAGCTTGGAGTGGACGGCGTCACCCCTCCACTTT.

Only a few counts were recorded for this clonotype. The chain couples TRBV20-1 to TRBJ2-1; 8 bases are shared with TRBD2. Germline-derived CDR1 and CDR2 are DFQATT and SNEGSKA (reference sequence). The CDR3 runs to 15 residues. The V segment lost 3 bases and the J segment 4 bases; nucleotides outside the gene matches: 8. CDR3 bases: TGCAGTGCTAGGGATACGACTAGCGTATACAATGAGCAGTTCTTC. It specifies CSARDTTSVYNEQFF.

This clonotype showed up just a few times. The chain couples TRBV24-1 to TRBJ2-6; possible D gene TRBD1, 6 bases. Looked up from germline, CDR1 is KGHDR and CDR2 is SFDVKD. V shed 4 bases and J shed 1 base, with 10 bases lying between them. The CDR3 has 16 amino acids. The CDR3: CATSEAGTSGANVLTF. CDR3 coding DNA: TGTGCCACCAGTGAGGCCGGGACATCTGGGGCCAACGTCCTGACTTTC.

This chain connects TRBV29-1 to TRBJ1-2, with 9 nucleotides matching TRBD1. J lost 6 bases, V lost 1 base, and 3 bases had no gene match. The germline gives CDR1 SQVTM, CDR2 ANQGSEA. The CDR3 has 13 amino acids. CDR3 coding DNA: TGCAGCGTTGAAGGGGGACAGGGAGATGGCTACACCTTC. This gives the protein CSVEGGQGDGYTF.

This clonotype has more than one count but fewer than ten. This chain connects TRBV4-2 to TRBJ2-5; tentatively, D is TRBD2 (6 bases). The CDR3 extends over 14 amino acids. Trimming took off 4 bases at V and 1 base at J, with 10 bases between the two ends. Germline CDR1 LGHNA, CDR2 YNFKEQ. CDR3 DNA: TGTGCCAGCAGCCGCGGGGCTTCCCAAGAGACCCAGTACTTC. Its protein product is CASSRGASQETQYF.